The clone carrying this T cell receptor (beta chain) came up once. The trim removed 3 bases at V and 5 bases at J, leaving 11 bases unmatched. The V gene's germline CDR1 is GTSNPN and CDR2 SVGIG (reference sequence). The CDR3 is 15 amino acids. The source of the sample is a study of blood T cell repertoires in COVID-19. Patients from Seattle were sampled longitudinally, starting during active infection. In the source study's methods: Amplified reference gene primers provided the basis for estimating nucleated cell counts. The table came from immunoSEQ multiplex PCR; TCRdb's copy has only in-frame clones and leaves some out. The V and J calls and clone size were taken over from that table, and D and trimming were inferred from the DNA. This sample has about 170,000 clones, with approximately 91% found just once.

The sample consisted of peripheral blood. This chain connects TRBV30 to TRBJ2-7; 9 positions match TRBD1. This receptor was obtained from a man younger than 35 with COVID-19, enrolled during active disease. Written as DNA, the CDR3 is TGTGCCTGGAGCCAAGGGACAGGGAATCCCCACGAGCAGTACTTC. Amino acid sequence: CAWSQGTGNPHEQYF.